This T cell receptor beta chain was recorded in a study of vaccination and CD4 T cells after COVID-19. About the study: Nasal swab PCR detected SARS-CoV-2 in convalescent patients, who comprised several mild cases and one severe case.

With respect to this clonotype: The target antigen is unknown.

The assay that was used to sequence DNA from cultured CD4+ T cells was the Oncomine TCR Beta short-read assay. Via MiXCR, TCRdb re-called the PCR reads, giving one row per CDR3 protein. The repertoire holds about 8,000 distinct CDR3 sequences, with around half as singletons. The CDR3 length is 11 residues. Between the trimmed V and J ends, which lost 7 bases and 7 bases, there was a span of 10 bases. Germline CDR1 SNHLY, CDR2 FYNNEI. Specified treatment: roughly 11-day PBMC culture with coronavirus spike peptide pools or control peptides (ViraFEST assay). The specimen sequenced was CD4+ T cells from blood, cultured in vitro. This clonotype was sampled from a human donor who had recovered from COVID-19. The chain has TRBV2 and TRBJ1-2; TRBD1 might be the D (6 bases). DNA of the CDR3: TGTGCCAGCAAAGGGGGTCCTGGCTACACCTTC. It translates to CASKGGPGYTF.